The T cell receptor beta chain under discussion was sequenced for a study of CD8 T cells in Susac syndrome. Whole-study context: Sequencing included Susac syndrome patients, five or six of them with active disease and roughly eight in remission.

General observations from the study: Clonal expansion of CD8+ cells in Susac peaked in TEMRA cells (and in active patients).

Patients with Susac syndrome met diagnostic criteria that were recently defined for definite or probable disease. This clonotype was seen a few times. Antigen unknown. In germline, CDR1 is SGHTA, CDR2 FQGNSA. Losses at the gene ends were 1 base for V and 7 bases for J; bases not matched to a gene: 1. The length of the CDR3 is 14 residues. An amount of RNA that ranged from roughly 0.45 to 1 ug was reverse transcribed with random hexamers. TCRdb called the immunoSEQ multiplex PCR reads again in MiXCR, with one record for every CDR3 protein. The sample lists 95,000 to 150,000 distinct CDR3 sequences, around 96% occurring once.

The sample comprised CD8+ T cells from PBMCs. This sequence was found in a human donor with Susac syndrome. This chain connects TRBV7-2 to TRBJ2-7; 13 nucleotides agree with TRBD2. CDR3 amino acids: CASSLGLAGGEQYF. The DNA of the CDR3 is TGTGCCAGCAGCTTAGGACTAGCGGGAGGTGAGCAGTACTTC.